Presented here are 19 T cell receptor beta chains from one specimen sequenced in a study of control samples from healthy donors and cancer patients. Clones were sequenced by immunoSEQ multiplex PCR, and TCRdb holds only the in-frame ones, with some missing. The table has 190,000 or so clones, approximately 92% seen once. Sequencing was performed on blood. The receptors here all came from a man aged 18-30 years in good health.

The chain couples TRBV7-8 to TRBJ1-6, with D possibly being TRBD1 (5 bases). Trimming pared 3 bases from V and 5 bases from J, leaving 11 bases between. Germline assignment: CDR1 SGHVS and CDR2 FQNEAQ. This CDR3 is 15 amino acids long. The CDR3 protein is CASSLQGPNNSPLHF. The CDR3 DNA sequence: TGTGCCAGCAGCTTGCAGGGTCCGAATAATTCACCCCTCCACTTT. Drawing the rest from reference TRBV7-8 and TRBJ1-6, the complete variable domain is GAGVSQSPRYKVAKRGQDVALRCDPISGHVSLFWYQQALGQGPEFLTYFQNEAQLDKSGLPSDRFFAERPEGSVSTLKIQRTQQEDSAVYLCASSLQGPNNSPLHFGNGTRLTVT.

This clone was seen more than once but under ten times. The chain combines TRBV6-1 with TRBJ1-6, with D unresolved. CDR1 and CDR2 from the germline V gene are MNHNS and SASEGT. V was cut by 1 base and J by 5 bases, with 3 bases left in between. The CDR3 totals 13 residues. The CDR3 bases are TGTGCCAGCAGTGAAGGGAATAATTCACCCCTCCACTTT. It translates to CASSEGNNSPLHF.

This CDR3 is CASKASGQGYNEQFF. The CDR3 DNA reads TGTGCCAGTAAGGCCTCGGGACAGGGTTACAATGAGCAGTTCTTC. The V call is TRBV19, the J call TRBJ2-1, with 9 bases lining up with TRBD1. This CDR3 has 15 residues. In germline, CDR1 is LNHDA, CDR2 SQIVND (reference sequence). Trimming removed 7 bases from V and 4 bases from J; junction bases left unmatched: 8.

The rearrangement joins TRBV19 to TRBJ2-1; D might be TRBD1 or TRBD2, each matching 5 bases. Looked up from germline, CDR1 is LNHDA and CDR2 is SQIVND (reference sequence). The CDR3 consists of 14 residues. Deletions cut 5 bases from V and 8 bases from J, with 16 bases between. CDR3 sequence reads: CASSPRGLGDEQFF. The CDR3 nucleotides are TGTGCCAGTAGTCCCCGGGGCCTAGGGGATGAGCAGTTCTTC. The variable domain in full, with the rest retrieved from reference TRBV19 and TRBJ2-1, is DGGITQSPKYLFRKEGQNVTLSCEQNLNHDAMYWYRQDPGQGLRLIYYSQIVNDFQKGDIAEGYSVSREKKESFPLTVTSAQKNPTAFYLCASSPRGLGDEQFFGPGTRLTVL.

Note on this clone: An end of the junction differs from the germline gene, which may be a read error. This chain links TRBV19 with TRBJ1-5; maybe TRBD1 (5 bases). Germline CDR1 reads LNHDA; CDR2 reads SQIVND (reference sequence). The CDR3 covers 15 residues. Here the CDR3 reads CASAQPGRAVQAQHF. CDR3 sequence (DNA): TGTGCCAGCGCCCAGCCGGGCAGGGCCGTTCAGGCCCAGCATTTT.

V usage is TRBV6-5 and J usage is TRBJ2-5; TRBD1 matches 7 bases. Germline CDR1 and CDR2: MNHEY and SVGAGI. CDR3 length: 15 amino acids. The V segment lost 6 bases and the J segment 5 bases; nucleotides outside the gene matches: 12. CDR3 sequence (DNA): TGTGCCAGCAGCGAGCAAGGGGGCGCGGACGAGACCCAGTACTTC. Its protein is CASSEQGGADETQYF.

The chain combines TRBV14 with TRBJ2-1; 14 bases match TRBD2. This CDR3 contains 18 residues. V lost 1 base, J lost 5 bases, and 7 bases stayed unmatched. Germline values: CDR1 SGHDN, CDR2 FVKESK. This CDR3 reads CASSQVRRGLAGDNEQFF. DNA for the CDR3: TGTGCCAGCAGCCAAGTGCGGAGGGGACTAGCGGGGGACAATGAGCAGTTCTTC.

The rearrangement links TRBV7-2 to TRBJ1-5; no firm D call. The CDR3 loop spans 13 amino acids. With 5 bases removed from V and 5 bases from J, the gap between germline ends came to 10 bases. CDR1 and CDR2 from the germline V gene are SGHTA and FQGNSA. The CDR3 nucleotides read TGTGCCAGCAGCGACCGGGCGGATCAGCCCCAGCATTTT. Protein product: CASSDRADQPQHF.

V and J are TRBV28 and TRBJ1-4; D is possibly TRBD1 (6 bases). The germline gives CDR1 MDHEN, CDR2 SYDVKM. Trimming cost V 4 bases and J 7 bases, with 10 bases left between them. The CDR3 covers 13 residues. The CDR3, as DNA: TGTGCCAGCAGTTCCACAGGGAGTGAAAAACTGTTTTTT. It is translated as CASSSTGSEKLFF.

This sequence joins TRBV7-9 and TRBJ1-6, with 8 bases fitting TRBD1. V was clipped by 2 bases and J by 6 bases; unmatched bases: 3. There are 15 residues in the CDR3. Germline CDR1 reads SEHNR; CDR2 reads FQNEAQ (reference sequence). In DNA form, the CDR3 reads TGTGCCAGCAGCTTAACAGGGGGATCTAATTCACCCCTCCACTTT. Its translation: CASSLTGGSNSPLHF. Based on the CDR3 plus reference TRBV7-9 and TRBJ1-6, the full variable domain is DTGVSQNPRHKITKRGQNVTFRCDPISEHNRLYWYRQTLGQGPEFLTYFQNEAQLEKSRLLSDRFSAERPKGSFSTLEIQRTEQGDSAMYLCASSLTGGSNSPLHFGNGTRLTVT.

This clone was seen just once. The chain carries TRBV24-1 and TRBJ1-2; 7 bases line up with TRBD1. Germline-derived CDR1 and CDR2 are KGHDR and SFDVKD. The CDR3 sequence is 14 residues long. Trimming removed 3 bases from V and 7 bases from J; junction bases left unmatched: 7. DNA for the CDR3: TGTGCCACCAGTGATGGAGGGGGCATAAGTGGCTACACCTTC. Translated: CATSDGGGISGYTF.

The CDR3 DNA follows: TGTGCCAGCTACCGGGGGGGGACCCAGTACTTC. It encodes CASYRGGTQYF. The rearrangement joins TRBV6-5 to TRBJ2-5; 8 nucleotides line up with TRBD2. The CDR3 runs 11 residues. Germline trimming cut 8 bases from V and 7 bases from J; bases unmatched to any gene: 3. Per the germline V gene, CDR1 is MNHEY and CDR2 is SVGAGI.

J is TRBJ2-1 and V is TRBV29-1; no clear D. This CDR3 contains 14 residues. Germline CDR1 and CDR2: SQVTM and ANQGSEA. Trimming stripped 7 bases from V and 2 bases from J, with 15 bases between. CDR3 residues: CSALTAPTYNEQFF. For the CDR3, the DNA is TGCAGCGCCCTGACCGCTCCAACCTACAATGAGCAGTTCTTC.

The chain has TRBV15 and TRBJ1-3; 7 bases are shared with TRBD1. Germline V lookup: CDR1 LNHNV, CDR2 YYDKDF (reference sequence). The CDR3 consists of 18 residues. V dropped 0 bases and J dropped 3; count of bases not matched to a gene: 11. CDR3 region: CATSRDRPGGTGGNTIYF. CDR3 DNA sequence: TGTGCCACCAGCAGAGATCGGCCAGGGGGGACGGGTGGAAACACCATATATTTT.

CDR3 sequence (DNA): TGCGCCAGCAGCTTGGTTGGTAGCGGGGAACTTGCGACCCAGTACTTC. Its translation: CASSLVGSGELATQYF. The gene calls are TRBV5-1 and TRBJ2-5; TRBD2 agrees at 8 bases. CDR3 size: 16 residues. From germline, CDR1 is SGHRS and CDR2 YFSETQ. The J segment lost 7 bases and the V segment lost 0 bases, leaving 11 bases of the junction unmatched.

This chain joins TRBV27 and TRBJ2-5, with 8 bases identical to TRBD1. V trimming: 3 bases; J trimming: 4 bases; junction bases outside the gene matches: 19. Germline CDR1 and CDR2: MNHEY and SMNVEV (reference sequence). This CDR3 region has 19 residues. The CDR3 region is CASSFDRTGRRVLGETQYF. The CDR3 DNA is TGTGCCAGCAGTTTCGACAGGACAGGGAGGAGAGTATTGGGAGAGACCCAGTACTTC.

Notes on this clone: This sample also contains other DNA sequences that code for the same CDR3. The chain is built from TRBV6-5 and TRBJ1-1; D remains unclear. Trimming took 3 bases from V and 1 from J, leaving 6 bases between them. The length of the CDR3 is 13 residues. CDR1 and CDR2 (germline): MNHEY, SVGAGI. CDR3 DNA sequence: TGTGCCAGCAGTTATAGACAGAACACTGAAGCTTTCTTT. Translation: CASSYRQNTEAFF.

The chain uses TRBV19 and TRBJ2-7; 9 bases fit TRBD2. Germline V lookup: CDR1 LNHDA, CDR2 SQIVND (reference sequence). There are 18 residues in the CDR3. With V trimmed by 4 bases and J by 0 bases, 13 bases remained unmatched. The CDR3 protein is CASSTGTSQVTSSYEQYF. The CDR3 bases are TGTGCCAGTAGTACTGGGACTAGCCAGGTGACCAGCTCCTACGAGCAGTACTTC.

CDR3 coding DNA: TGTGCCAGCAGCGTAGGACAGGGCCCTCCCTCCTACAATGAGCAGTTCTTC. Encoded protein: CASSVGQGPPSYNEQFF. This rearrangement joins TRBV9 to TRBJ2-1; 7 nucleotides agree with TRBD1. The CDR3 is made up of 17 amino acids. From germline, CDR1 is SGDLS and CDR2 YYNGEE. The junction had 6 bases not matched to a gene; V was cut back by 0 bases and J by 0 bases.